The T cell receptor beta chain described here comes from a study of follicular helper T cells after annual influenza vaccination. Points from the study as a whole: Yearly vaccinations repeatedly recalled conserved clonotypes in ICOS+CD38+ cTfh.

Profiling relied on immunoSEQ multiplex PCR, and the TCRdb table lists in-frame clones only, not all of them. The sample yields some 1,300 clones, about 80% seen once. With respect to this clone: Its target is not known.

Time point defined: 2015-2016 season, 7 days after influenza vaccination. Donors with HIV/AIDS, active malignancy, immunomodulators or active illness were excluded. From germline, CDR1 is MDHEN and CDR2 SYDVKM. This CDR3 is built from 13 residues. Trimming took 3 bases from V and 4 from J, leaving 9 bases between them. The genes are TRBV28 and TRBJ1-2, with no clear D. This sample comprised CXCR5+ CD38+ circulating T follicular helper cells from blood, obtained 7 days after influenza vaccination. Subset denoted: circulating Tfh, non-naive CD4+CXCR5+PD-1+ (ICOS+CD38+ or ICOS-CD38-). This TCR came from an adult who received the influenza vaccine. This chain's CDR3 is CASSFVSGYGYTF. The CDR3 DNA reads as TGTGCCAGCAGTTTTGTGTCAGGCTATGGCTACACCTTC.